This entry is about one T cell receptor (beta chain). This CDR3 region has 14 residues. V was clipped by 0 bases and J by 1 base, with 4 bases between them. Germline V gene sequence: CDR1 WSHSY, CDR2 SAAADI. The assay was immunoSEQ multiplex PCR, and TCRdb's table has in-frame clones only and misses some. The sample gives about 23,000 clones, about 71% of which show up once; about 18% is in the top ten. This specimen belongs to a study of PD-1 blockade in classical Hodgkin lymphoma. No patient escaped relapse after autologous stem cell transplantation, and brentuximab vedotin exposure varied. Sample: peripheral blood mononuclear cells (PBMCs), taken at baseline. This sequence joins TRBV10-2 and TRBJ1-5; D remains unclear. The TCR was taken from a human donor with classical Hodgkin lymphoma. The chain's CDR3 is CASSESNSNQPQHF. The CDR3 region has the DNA TGCGCCAGCAGTGAGTCTAACAGCAATCAGCCCCAGCATTTT.